This TCR beta chain was sequenced during a study of T cell responses to AZD1222 COVID-19 vaccine. The study's findings and limits: No repertoire was sampled before or during the peak T cell response, only after it. Baseline serology detected seropositivity in only a handful of AZD1222 recipients.

The method was immunoSEQ multiplex PCR; TCRdb's version includes in-frame clones alone and lacks a portion of them. The sample has approximately 130,000 clones, around 93% seen once. CDR1 and CDR2 (germline): SGHAT, FQNNGV. V lost 7 bases and J lost 1, with 10 bases in between. The CDR3 loop spans 13 amino acids. With respect to this clone: The antigen is undetermined.

The sample here was peripheral blood, taken on day 0 of AZD1222 vaccination. This chain joins TRBV11-2 and TRBJ2-5; D is possibly TRBD2 (6 bases). This receptor was identified in an adult in good health. The CDR3 loop reads CASTGLFQETQYF. As DNA, the CDR3 is TGTGCCAGCACAGGACTATTCCAAGAGACCCAGTACTTC. Drawing the rest from reference TRBV11-2 and TRBJ2-5, the complete variable domain is EAGVAQSPRYKIIEKRQSVAFWCNPISGHATLYWYQQILGQGPKLLIQFQNNGVVDDSQLPKDRFSAERLKGVDSTLKIQPAKLEDSAVYLCASTGLFQETQYFGPGTRLLVL.